This T cell receptor (beta chain) appears in the sequencing data of a study of OX40 agonist ivuxolimab in advanced cancers. Study in general: Participants, roughly 80% male, averaged roughly 59 years of age, ranging from about 23 to 90. Study-wide results and caveats: Within 6 weeks, CD4+ and CD8+ blood T cells expanded clonally at 0.1 to 3.0 mg/kg. Nonresponders, in some cases, also had low normalized T-cell clonal expansion.

Worth noting for this clone: The antigen is unknown.

The CDR3 runs to 14 residues. Between the trimmed V and J ends, which lost 2 bases and 6 bases, there was a span of 12 bases. Germline V gene sequence: CDR1 SGHRS, CDR2 YFSETQ. The method was immunoSEQ multiplex PCR; TCRdb's version includes in-frame clones alone and lacks a portion of them. The table has fewer than 80,000 clones, 89% seen once; the top ten hold 12%. V gene TRBV5-1 combines with J gene TRBJ2-1; D is perhaps TRBD2 (6 bases). This material consisted of CD4+ or CD8+ T cells sorted from blood, taken in a trial of the OX40 agonist ivuxolimab. This TCR came from an adult with an advanced solid tumor such as melanoma, head and neck, liver or kidney cancer. CDR3 nucleotide sequence: TGCGCCAGCAGCTTCTGGGGGGTAGGCAATGAGCAGTTCTTC. It is translated as CASSFWGVGNEQFF. Together with reference TRBV5-1 and TRBJ2-1, the CDR3 gives the full variable domain: KAGVTQTPRYLIKTRGQQVTLSCSPISGHRSVSWYQQTPGQGLQFLFEYFSETQRNKGNFPGRFSGRQFSNSRSEMNVSTLELGDSALYLCASSFWGVGNEQFFGPGTRLTVL.